Presented here are 29 T cell receptor beta chains from one specimen sequenced in a study of vaccination and CD4 T cells after COVID-19. This sample's treatment: approximately nine-day PBMC culture with coronavirus spike peptide pools or control peptides (ViraFEST assay). No antigen has been assigned to these receptors. The assay that was used to sequence DNA from cultured CD4+ T cells was the Oncomine TCR Beta short-read assay. TCRdb re-analysed the PCR reads in MiXCR, keeping a single row per CDR3 protein. The sample consists of about 14,000 distinct CDR3 sequences, 63% of them appearing once. The sequencing sample was made of CD4+ T cells from blood, cultured in vitro. The receptors were gathered from a human donor who had recovered from COVID-19.

The chain uses TRBV15 and TRBJ1-2; D gene unclear. V lost 2 bases and J lost 4, with 14 bases in between. CDR1 and CDR2 (germline): LNHNV, YYDKDF (reference sequence). This CDR3 is 15 amino acids long. CDR3 DNA sequence: TGTGCCACCAGCAGACAAAGGGTGGTGAGCTATGGCTACACCTTC. Its translation is CATSRQRVVSYGYTF.

This clonotype was picked up a small number of times. The genes are TRBV27 and TRBJ1-3, with D uncertain. Per the germline V gene, CDR1 is MNHEY and CDR2 is SMNVEV (reference sequence). This CDR3 has 15 residues. V was shortened by 0 bases and J by 0 bases, with 6 bases between the two germline ends. The CDR3 sequence: CASSLSGHSGNTIYF. The CDR3, as DNA: TGTGCCAGCAGTTTATCCGGGCACTCTGGAAACACCATATATTTT.

V and J are TRBV27 and TRBJ1-4; D uncertain. The CDR3 length is 14 residues. Germline loops: CDR1 MNHEY, CDR2 SMNVEV (reference sequence). V gave up 4 bases and J gave up 3 bases, with 9 bases separating them. The CDR3 DNA sequence: TGTGCCAGCAGTTACAGAAAGTCTAATGAAAAACTGTTTTTT. Its translation is CASSYRKSNEKLFF.

This clonotype showed up just a few times. The chain has TRBV4-1 and TRBJ1-3; D uncertain. V shed 4 bases and J shed 0 bases, with 10 bases lying between them. Germline assignment: CDR1 MGHRA and CDR2 YSYEKL. The CDR3 covers 15 residues. CDR3 bases: TGCGCCAGCAGCCGTGACCGAAGCTCTGGAAACACCATATATTTT. The encoded protein is CASSRDRSSGNTIYF.

The V gene is TRBV20-1, the J gene TRBJ2-1, with 10 bases aligning to TRBD2. Germline CDR1 and CDR2: DFQATT and SNEGSKA (reference sequence). CDR3 length equals 19 residues. J lost 0 bases, V lost 0 bases, and 11 bases had no gene match. CDR3 amino acids: CSARESSGRAYISYNEQFF. The CDR3 nucleotides read TGCAGTGCTAGAGAGAGCAGCGGGAGGGCTTATATCTCCTACAATGAGCAGTTCTTC.

The V and J genes are TRBV2 and TRBJ1-3; D uncertain. Between the trimmed V and J ends, which lost 2 bases and 2 bases, there was a span of 13 bases. The germline V gene has CDR1 SNHLY and CDR2 FYNNEI. This CDR3 is built from 16 residues. The DNA for the CDR3 is TGTGCCAGCAGTGAAATGAAGGTTGCGACTGGAAACACCATATATTTT. It specifies CASSEMKVATGNTIYF. The full variable domain, its missing parts supplied by reference TRBV2 and TRBJ1-3, is EPEVTQTPSHQVTQMGQEVILRCVPISNHLYFYWYRQILGQKVEFLVSFYNNEISEKSEIFDDQFSVERPDGSNFTLKIRSTKLEDSAMYFCASSEMKVATGNTIYFGEGSWLTVV.

This clonotype has just a few counts. V and J are TRBV19 and TRBJ1-5; D is possibly TRBD1 (5 bases). Germline lookup yields CDR1 LNHDA and CDR2 SQIVND (reference sequence). Trimming removed 7 bases from V and 3 bases from J, with 10 bases in between. CDR3 length: 13 amino acids. The CDR3 DNA reads as TGTGCCAGTACCGGGACTTACAATCAGCCCCAGCATTTT. Amino acids: CASTGTYNQPQHF.

J is TRBJ2-5 and V is TRBV11-3, with TRBD2 matching over 13 bases. CDR3 size: 17 residues. CDR1 SGHNT and CDR2 YENEEA come from the germline V gene. The V gene end was trimmed by 5 bases and the J gene end by 5 bases; junction bases not matched to a gene: 11. The CDR3 region has the DNA TGTGCCAGCAGCCGCGGAACTAGCGGGAGGGCCCTGGAGACCCAGTACTTC. Translated, it gives CASSRGTSGRALETQYF.

There are a few counts of this clonotype. The chain uses TRBV5-1 and TRBJ1-1; no reliable D call. V was clipped by 4 bases and J by 3 bases, with 13 bases between them. The germline V gene has CDR1 SGHRS and CDR2 YFSETQ. The CDR3 length is 14 residues. Here the CDR3 reads CASSPEGGDTEAFF. In nucleotides, the CDR3 is TGCGCCAGCAGCCCGGAAGGCGGAGACACTGAAGCTTTCTTT.

The rearrangement links TRBV11-2 to TRBJ2-3; the match to TRBD1 covers 12 bases. Unmatched junction bases numbered 8, after V lost 6 bases and J lost 7 bases. The V gene's germline CDR1 is SGHAT and CDR2 FQNNGV. The CDR3 covers 15 residues. The CDR3, as DNA: TGTGCCAGCAGTTACGGGACAGGGGGCTTCCATACGCAGTATTTT. Its translation: CASSYGTGGFHTQYF.

This clonotype was seen only a few times. V is TRBV20-1 and J is TRBJ2-5, with a weak D call TRBD1 (5 bases). The CDR3 is 14 residues long. Trimming cost V 1 base and J 4 bases, with 13 bases left between them. CDR1 and CDR2 (germline): DFQATT, SNEGSKA (reference sequence). CDR3 DNA: TGCAGTGCTAGAGTAAGAGCAGGGTCAGAGACCCAGTACTTC. Translation gives CSARVRAGSETQYF.

The chain joins TRBV5-4 to TRBJ1-4, with D possibly TRBD1 on 6 matching bases. The length of the CDR3 is 15 residues. V lost 3 bases and J lost 3, with 12 bases in between. Looked up from germline, CDR1 is SGHNT and CDR2 is YYREEE (reference sequence). The CDR3 loop reads CASSSQGRANEKLFF. DNA of the CDR3: TGTGCCAGCAGCTCTCAGGGGCGCGCTAATGAAAAACTGTTTTTT.

The chain recombines TRBV11-2 with TRBJ2-6; D not resolved. Trimming took 5 bases from V and 0 from J, leaving 2 bases between them. The CDR3 covers 13 residues. Germline CDR1 SGHAT, CDR2 FQNNGV. The CDR3 DNA reads as TGTGCCAGCAGCCGCTCTGGGGCCAACGTCCTGACTTTC. Translated, it gives CASSRSGANVLTF.

This clonotype was recorded a few times. Mismatch with germline at one junction end may stem from a read error. The rearrangement joins TRBV7-6 to TRBJ2-7, with D hard to call. This CDR3 is built from 15 residues. CDR1 SGHVS and CDR2 FNYEAQ come from the germline V gene. CDR3 DNA: TGTGCTAGCAGCTTGAGTTACGGCAGCTCCTACGAGCAGTACTTC. Its translation: CASSLSYGSSYEQYF.

This clonotype was seen only a few times. This CDR3 reads CASTTGGGNTIYF. The CDR3 coding sequence is TGTGCCAGCACCACGGGGGGTGGAAACACCATATATTTT. The rearrangement links TRBV6-1 to TRBJ1-3, with D possibly TRBD1 on 5 matching bases. The germline CDR1 and CDR2 sequences are MNHNS and SASEGT. Trimming stripped 7 bases from V and 3 bases from J, with 10 bases between. CDR3 size: 13 residues.

The CDR3 DNA reads TGTGCCAGCAGCCCCGGACTAGCGGGAGGCCGGCGGGAGACCCAGTACTTC. Translated, it gives CASSPGLAGGRRETQYF. This rearrangement joins TRBV7-9 to TRBJ2-5; 14 positions match TRBD2. This CDR3 is built from 17 residues. Germline values: CDR1 SEHNR, CDR2 FQNEAQ (reference sequence). With V trimmed by 5 bases and J by 5 bases, 10 bases remained unmatched.

This rearrangement joins TRBV12-3 or TRBV12-4 to TRBJ1-2; D is possibly TRBD1 (5 bases). The length of the CDR3 is 13 residues. V lost 3 bases to trimming and J lost 8 bases, with 13 bases between them. CDR3 sequence reads: CASSFGAPGGYTF. CDR3 nucleotide sequence: TGTGCCAGCAGTTTTGGGGCTCCGGGGGGCTACACCTTC.

The chain has TRBV6-1 and TRBJ1-5, with a weak D call TRBD1 (6 bases). The CDR3 runs to 15 residues. Germline V gene lookup returns CDR1 MNHNS and CDR2 SASEGT. The V end was cut by 6 bases, the J end by 7 bases, with 19 bases between. The CDR3 DNA follows: TGTGCCAGCAGGACCGGGTACAGGGTAGGGCAGCCCCAGCATTTT. Translated, it gives CASRTGYRVGQPQHF.

The rearrangement uses TRBV28 and TRBJ1-5; D is ambiguous. The CDR3 spans 16 residues. Germline V gives CDR1 MDHEN, CDR2 SYDVKM. Trimming left V 2 bases short and J 0 bases short, with 11 bases between. The CDR3 DNA sequence: TGTGCCAGCAGTTTAGAACAAAAGTATAGCAATCAGCCCCAGCATTTT. This codes for CASSLEQKYSNQPQHF. The full variable domain, in which reference TRBV28 and TRBJ1-5 provide the parts outside the CDR3, is DVKVTQSSRYLVKRTGEKVFLECVQDMDHENMFWYRQDPGLGLRLIYFSYDVKMKEKGDIPEGYSVSREKKERFSLILESASTNQTSMYLCASSLEQKYSNQPQHFGDGTRLSIL.

This clonotype was detected once. The rearrangement links TRBV25-1 to TRBJ2-7, with a possible D match to TRBD2 (5 bases). CDR1 MGHDK and CDR2 SYGVNS come from the germline V gene. The CDR3 is made up of 14 amino acids. Trimming left V 3 bases short and J 2 bases short, with 11 bases between. The CDR3 region has the DNA TGTGCCAGCAGTGATGGACTGCTAACCTACGAGCAGTACTTC. Translated, it gives CASSDGLLTYEQYF.

The CDR3 nucleotides read TGTGCCAGCAGGGAGACCGCGAACACTGAAGCTTTCTTT. This codes for CASRETANTEAFF. The chain is built from TRBV7-3 and TRBJ1-1; no reliable D call. CDR1 and CDR2 (germline): SGHTA, FQGTGA. CDR3 size: 13 residues. Trimming took off 6 bases at V and 1 base at J, with 9 bases between the two ends.

This clonotype was seen just once. The chain combines TRBV12-3 or TRBV12-4 with TRBJ2-2, with a tentative D call TRBD2 (5 bases). The CDR3 loop spans 14 amino acids. Deletions cut 6 bases from V and 5 bases from J, with 13 bases between. In DNA form, the CDR3 reads TGTGCCAGCAGGTCATCGAGGGTGACCGGGGAGCTGTTTTTT. Translating gives CASRSSRVTGELFF.

This chain uses TRBV20-1 with TRBJ1-2; 8 nucleotides agree with TRBD1. The CDR3 contains 15 residues. V lost 6 bases, J lost 5 bases, and 14 bases stayed unmatched. CDR1 and CDR2 (germline): DFQATT, SNEGSKA (reference sequence). The chain's CDR3 is CSAPSPGGAWYGYTF. CDR3 nucleotides: TGCAGTGCGCCGTCACCAGGGGGCGCGTGGTATGGCTACACCTTC.

With respect to this clonotype: Sequence at one end of the junction differs from germline and may be a read error. This chain joins TRBV7-2 and TRBJ2-5; TRBD2 matches at 9 bases. There are 15 residues in the CDR3. Germline V gene data show CDR1 as SGHTA and CDR2 as FQGNSA. The CDR3 loop reads CASSLRGGREETQCF. CDR3 bases: TGTGCCAGCAGCTTACGGGGCGGGAGGGAAGAGACCCAGTGCTTC.

V gene TRBV10-3 combines with J gene TRBJ1-5; a possible D gene is TRBD1 (5 bases). V dropped 0 bases and J dropped 4 bases, with 10 bases sitting between them. Germline CDR1 is ENHRY and CDR2 is SYGVKD. The CDR3 contains 15 residues. CDR3 in amino acids: CAISESGGVNQPQHF. The CDR3 bases are TGTGCCATCAGTGAGTCAGGAGGGGTGAATCAGCCCCAGCATTTT.

The V and J genes are TRBV11-1 and TRBJ2-2; 10 bases line up with TRBD1. V trimming: 1 base; J trimming: 3 bases; junction bases outside the gene matches: 8. Germline V CDR1 and CDR2: SGHAT, FQDESV (reference sequence). This CDR3 spans 18 amino acids. CDR3 nucleotides: TGTGCCAGCAGCTTAGTGGGAGACAGGGGGCCAGACACCGGGGAGCTGTTTTTT. Translated: CASSLVGDRGPDTGELFF. Complete variable domain (other parts from reference TRBV11-1 and TRBJ2-2): EAEVAQSPRYKITEKSQAVAFWCDPISGHATLYWYRQILGQGPELLVQFQDESVVDDSQLPKDRFSAERLKGVDSTLKIQPAELGDSAMYLCASSLVGDRGPDTGELFFGEGSRLTVL.

The CDR3 protein is CATSDTRAFPTQYF. CDR3 sequence (DNA): TGTGCCACCAGTGATACCCGGGCCTTCCCGACCCAGTACTTC. The rearrangement joins TRBV24-1 to TRBJ2-5; D unclear. Trimming pared 3 bases from V and 7 bases from J, leaving 14 bases between. This CDR3 has 14 amino acids. Looked up from germline, CDR1 is KGHDR and CDR2 is SFDVKD.

The V and J genes are TRBV7-2 and TRBJ1-6; D gene uncertain. From germline, CDR1 is SGHTA and CDR2 FQGNSA. The CDR3 is 14 residues long. Trimming stripped 1 base from V and 14 bases from J, with 15 bases between. The CDR3 here is CASSLGRRSGALHF. The CDR3 DNA is TGTGCCAGCAGCTTAGGGAGGCGGAGCGGGGCCCTCCACTTT. Full variable domain (missing parts from reference TRBV7-2 and TRBJ1-6): GAGVSQSPSNKVTEKGKDVELRCDPISGHTALYWYRQSLGQGLEFLIYFQGNSAPDKSGLPSDRFSAERTGGSVSTLTIQRTQQEDSAVYLCASSLGRRSGALHFGNGTRLTVT.

There are a few counts of this clonotype. The rearrangement links TRBV20-1 to TRBJ1-4; tentatively, D is TRBD1 (5 bases). Germline CDR1 reads DFQATT; CDR2 reads SNEGSKA (reference sequence). The CDR3 has 14 amino acids. V lost 5 bases and J 4 bases, leaving 14 bases between the germline ends. In DNA, the CDR3 is TGCAGTGCTTACAAGTGGGGGGATAATGAAAAACTGTTTTTT. This sequence encodes CSAYKWGDNEKLFF.